Included here is one T cell receptor beta chain sequence, with context. The CDR3 is 15 residues long. Germline-derived CDR1 and CDR2 are SGHNT and YYREEE (reference sequence). J was trimmed by 2 bases and V by 0 bases; bases with no gene match: 4. The repertoire was sequenced with immunoSEQ multiplex PCR; TCRdb's copy has only in-frame clones and lacks some. Seen here are 200,000 to 300,000 clones, about 91% observed once, and the top ten hold 2.5%. Categorization into cohorts depended on clinical history that participants reported. The sample belongs to a study of blood T cell repertoires in COVID-19.

The clonotype was recovered from a woman in her thirties or forties with acute COVID-19. The chain recombines TRBV5-4 with TRBJ2-5; 7 bases are shared with TRBD1. Sequencing used PBMCs or T cells enriched from blood (not recorded which). The CDR3, as DNA: TGTGCCAGCAGCTTGGAGGGGACAGTACAAGAGACCCAGTACTTC. Protein: CASSLEGTVQETQYF.